The following is a T cell receptor beta chain sequence with its context. Its target is not known. UMI-labeled 5' RACE yielded the TRB cDNA libraries. Reprocessing the 5' RACE reads, TCRdb reports a single entry for every CDR3 protein and omits DNA. This sample's table has 5,000 to 6,500 distinct CDR3 sequences. Definition of naive CD8+ T cells rested on a CD45RO-CCR7+CD27+CD95- profile. The sample originates from a study of CXCR3-negative and CXCR3-positive naive CD8 T cells. Whole-study findings and limits: CXCR3-positive naive cells had TRB CDR3s that were more hydrophobic than CXCR3-negative naive cells had.

This TCR came from a human donor in good health. Some clones in this sample may be carry-over from other donors' samples. The specimen was naive CXCR3- CD8+ T cells from blood. Subset reported: CD45RO-CCR7+CD27+CD95- naive CD8+ T cells lacking CXCR3 (TNR3-).

The CDR3 region is CASSPGTEVGTGELFF. The chain employs TRBV28 and TRBJ2-2; as DNA is missing, the TRBD1 call by TCRdb cannot be tested. Germline lookup yields CDR1 MDHEN and CDR2 SYDVKM. The length of the CDR3 is 16 residues.